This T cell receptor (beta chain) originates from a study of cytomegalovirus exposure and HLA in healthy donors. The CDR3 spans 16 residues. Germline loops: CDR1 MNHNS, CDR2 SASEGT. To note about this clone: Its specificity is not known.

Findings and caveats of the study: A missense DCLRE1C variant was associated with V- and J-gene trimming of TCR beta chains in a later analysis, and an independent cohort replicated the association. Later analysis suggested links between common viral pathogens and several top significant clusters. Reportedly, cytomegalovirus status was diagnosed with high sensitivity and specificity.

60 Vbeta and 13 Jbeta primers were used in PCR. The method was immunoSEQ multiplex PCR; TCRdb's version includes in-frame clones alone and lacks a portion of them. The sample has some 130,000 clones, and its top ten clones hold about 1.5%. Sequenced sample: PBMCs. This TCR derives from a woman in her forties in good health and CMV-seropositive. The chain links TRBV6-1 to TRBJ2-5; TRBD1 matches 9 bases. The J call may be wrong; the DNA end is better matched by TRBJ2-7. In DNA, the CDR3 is TGTGCCAGCAGTGAAGTGGGACAGGGTGTCCCCTACGAGCAGTACTTC. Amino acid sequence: CASSEVGQGVPYEQYF.